The T cell receptor (beta chain) described here comes from a study of CD8 T cells in ankylosing spondylitis. MiXCR, applied by TCRdb to the 5' RACE reads, yields one record per CDR3 protein. The data contain under 250,000 distinct CDR3 sequences, roughly 24% of them singletons. This CDR3 comprises 15 residues. Germline CDR1 and CDR2: SGHRS and YFSETQ. The V segment lost 2 bases and the J segment 0 bases; nucleotides outside the gene matches: 1. General study points: In ankylosing spondylitis blood, a motif of about eight highly homologous TCR beta variants appeared characteristic.

This clonotype appeared many times. What it recognizes is unknown. The receptor was isolated from a male donor with ankylosing spondylitis or in good health (not recorded which). Sequencing was done on a sample of blood, either unsorted or a sorted T cell fraction (not recorded which). This rearrangement joins TRBV5-1 to TRBJ2-3, with 9 positions matching TRBD1. The CDR3 sequence is CASSFGTGSTDTQYF. Here the CDR3 DNA reads TGCGCCAGCAGCTTTGGGACAGGGAGCACAGATACGCAGTATTTT.